The next 11 T cell receptor beta chains were all read from a single sample in a study of tumor and adjacent non-tumor tissue in lung cancer. The template was RNA from unsorted bulk tissue. The normal lung tissue was taken more than 3 cm from the tumor edge. Three rounds of nested PCR, following a modified ARM-PCR protocol, produced the TCRbeta library. TCRdb re-called the multiplex PCR reads with MiXCR, one entry per CDR3 protein. The sample gives some 95,000 distinct CDR3 sequences, 75% to 85% of which show up once; more than 25% is in the top ten. The sequenced sample consisted of distant non-tumor lung tissue. The receptors shown here come from a man in his 60s with small cell lung cancer.

A word on this clonotype: Since a much larger clone is just one base distant, this may be a read error. The rearrangement joins TRBV5-8 to TRBJ1-2, with D possibly being TRBD1 (6 bases). The length of the CDR3 is 14 residues. CDR1 is SGHTS and CDR2 is YDEGEE in the germline V gene. CDR3 DNA: TGTGCCAGCAGCTCCCTACAGGGCTCCTATGACTACACCTTC. This translates into CASSSLQGSYDYTF.

As concerns this clonotype: At one of its ends the junction is not consistent with the germline gene, which may arise from a read error. The CDR3 DNA reads as TGTGGCAGCAGTTACTCGACCTGGGGACTAGCGGACAATAAGCAGTTCTTC. This codes for CGSSYSTWGLADNKQFF. This chain connects TRBV6-5 to TRBJ2-1; TRBD2 matches 11 bases. Germline-derived CDR1 and CDR2 are MNHEY and SVGAGI. The CDR3 loop spans 17 amino acids.

The chain combines TRBV5-6 with TRBJ2-3, with 12 bases aligning to TRBD1. The junction had 9 bases not matched to a gene; V was cut back by 5 bases and J by 2 bases. Germline V CDR1 and CDR2: SGHDT, YYEEEE. The length of the CDR3 is 17 residues. CDR3 amino acids: CASRVGDRGRVTDTQYF. CDR3 nucleotides: TGTGCCAGCAGAGTAGGGGACAGGGGGCGGGTCACAGATACGCAGTATTTT. Complete variable domain (other parts from reference TRBV5-6 and TRBJ2-3): DAGVTQSPTHLIKTRGQQVTLRCSPKSGHDTVSWYQQALGQGPQFIFQYYEEEERQRGNFPDRFSGHQFPNYSSELNVNALLLGDSALYLCASRVGDRGRVTDTQYFGPGTRLTVL.

This chain uses TRBV6-1 with TRBJ2-7; the D is unclear. This CDR3 has 15 amino acids. V lost 7 bases and J 7 bases, leaving 23 bases between the germline ends. CDR1 is MNHNS and CDR2 is SASEGT in the germline V gene. CDR3 protein: CASNTIGPSFYEQYV. CDR3 nucleotide sequence: TGTGCCAGCAACACAATCGGGCCGTCCTTCTATGAGCAGTACGTC.

The CDR3 here is CASSVHGSDTQYF. CDR3 nucleotides: TGTGCCAGCAGCGTACACGGTTCTGATACGCAGTATTTT. This sequence joins TRBV9 and TRBJ2-3; D gene ambiguous. The CDR3 has 13 amino acids. Per germline, CDR1 SGDLS and CDR2 YYNGEE. Trimming removed 1 base at V and 6 bases at J, with 9 bases between.

Many counts were recorded for this clonotype. This chain uses TRBV6-1 with TRBJ2-3; TRBD1 matches 10 bases. CDR1 and CDR2 (germline): MNHNS, SASEGT. V lost 3 bases to trimming and J lost 4 bases; unmatched junction nucleotides: 1. This CDR3 region has 14 residues. The chain's CDR3 is CASSEGQGSDTQYF. The CDR3 DNA sequence: TGTGCCAGCAGTGAGGGACAGGGGTCAGATACGCAGTATTTT.

Regarding this clonotype: No conserved phenylalanine or tryptophan ends this CDR3, so it is likely a read error. V gene TRBV12-3 or TRBV12-4 combines with J gene TRBJ2-5; D may be TRBD2 (5 bases). This CDR3 contains 13 residues. With 0 bases removed from V and 5 bases from J, the gap between germline ends came to 7 bases. This CDR3 is CASSLARAETQYS. CDR3 DNA: TGTGCCAGCAGTTTAGCGCGGGCTGAGACCCAGTACTCC.

The table lists this clonotype with a count of one. The junction does not match germline at one end; this may be a read error. The chain uses TRBV25-1 and TRBJ1-1; D may be TRBD1 (5 bases). CDR1 and CDR2 from the germline V gene are MGHDK and SYGVNS. This CDR3 comprises 15 residues. The CDR3 sequence: CASSDSWGGESETFF. CDR3 nucleotides: TGTGCCAGCAGTGATTCCTGGGGCGGGGAGAGTGAAACTTTCTTT. Filled out from reference TRBV25-1 and TRBJ1-1, the complete variable domain reads EADIYQTPRYLVIGTGKKITLECSQTMGHDKMYWYQQDPGMELHLIHYSYGVNSTEKGDLSSESTVSRIRTEHFPLTLESARPSHTSQYLCASSDSWGGESETFFGQGTRLTVV.

Turning to this clonotype: A single base separates this from a much larger clone, so it may be a read error. The V and J genes are TRBV14 and TRBJ2-5, with D perhaps TRBD1 (5 bases). The CDR3 is 13 amino acids. Germline V gene data show CDR1 as SGHDN and CDR2 as FVKESK. The CDR3 spells CASGFKQGQTEYF. DNA for the CDR3: TGTGCCAGCGGGTTCAAGCAGGGTCAGACCGAGTACTTC.

This clonotype was seen only once. The V call is TRBV29-1, the J call TRBJ2-1, with D possibly being TRBD1 (5 bases). Trimming took off 8 bases at V and 6 bases at J, with 20 bases between the two ends. There are 14 residues in the CDR3. Germline V CDR1 and CDR2: SQVTM, ANQGSEA. This chain's CDR3 is CSIAPRESRNEQFF. The CDR3 DNA reads TGCAGCATTGCCCCCAGGGAATCTCGCAATGAGCAGTTCTTC.

On this clonotype itself: Its ends do not fully match the called genes, so a read error is possible. This sequence joins TRBV28 and TRBJ2-2, with 10 nucleotides matching TRBD2. CDR3 length: 16 residues. Germline assignment: CDR1 MDHEN and CDR2 SYDVKM. CDR3 loop: CGSGLLAGVGTGDLFF. The CDR3 DNA reads TGTGGCAGCGGCTTGCTAGCGGGAGTCGGCACCGGGGATCTGTTTTTT.